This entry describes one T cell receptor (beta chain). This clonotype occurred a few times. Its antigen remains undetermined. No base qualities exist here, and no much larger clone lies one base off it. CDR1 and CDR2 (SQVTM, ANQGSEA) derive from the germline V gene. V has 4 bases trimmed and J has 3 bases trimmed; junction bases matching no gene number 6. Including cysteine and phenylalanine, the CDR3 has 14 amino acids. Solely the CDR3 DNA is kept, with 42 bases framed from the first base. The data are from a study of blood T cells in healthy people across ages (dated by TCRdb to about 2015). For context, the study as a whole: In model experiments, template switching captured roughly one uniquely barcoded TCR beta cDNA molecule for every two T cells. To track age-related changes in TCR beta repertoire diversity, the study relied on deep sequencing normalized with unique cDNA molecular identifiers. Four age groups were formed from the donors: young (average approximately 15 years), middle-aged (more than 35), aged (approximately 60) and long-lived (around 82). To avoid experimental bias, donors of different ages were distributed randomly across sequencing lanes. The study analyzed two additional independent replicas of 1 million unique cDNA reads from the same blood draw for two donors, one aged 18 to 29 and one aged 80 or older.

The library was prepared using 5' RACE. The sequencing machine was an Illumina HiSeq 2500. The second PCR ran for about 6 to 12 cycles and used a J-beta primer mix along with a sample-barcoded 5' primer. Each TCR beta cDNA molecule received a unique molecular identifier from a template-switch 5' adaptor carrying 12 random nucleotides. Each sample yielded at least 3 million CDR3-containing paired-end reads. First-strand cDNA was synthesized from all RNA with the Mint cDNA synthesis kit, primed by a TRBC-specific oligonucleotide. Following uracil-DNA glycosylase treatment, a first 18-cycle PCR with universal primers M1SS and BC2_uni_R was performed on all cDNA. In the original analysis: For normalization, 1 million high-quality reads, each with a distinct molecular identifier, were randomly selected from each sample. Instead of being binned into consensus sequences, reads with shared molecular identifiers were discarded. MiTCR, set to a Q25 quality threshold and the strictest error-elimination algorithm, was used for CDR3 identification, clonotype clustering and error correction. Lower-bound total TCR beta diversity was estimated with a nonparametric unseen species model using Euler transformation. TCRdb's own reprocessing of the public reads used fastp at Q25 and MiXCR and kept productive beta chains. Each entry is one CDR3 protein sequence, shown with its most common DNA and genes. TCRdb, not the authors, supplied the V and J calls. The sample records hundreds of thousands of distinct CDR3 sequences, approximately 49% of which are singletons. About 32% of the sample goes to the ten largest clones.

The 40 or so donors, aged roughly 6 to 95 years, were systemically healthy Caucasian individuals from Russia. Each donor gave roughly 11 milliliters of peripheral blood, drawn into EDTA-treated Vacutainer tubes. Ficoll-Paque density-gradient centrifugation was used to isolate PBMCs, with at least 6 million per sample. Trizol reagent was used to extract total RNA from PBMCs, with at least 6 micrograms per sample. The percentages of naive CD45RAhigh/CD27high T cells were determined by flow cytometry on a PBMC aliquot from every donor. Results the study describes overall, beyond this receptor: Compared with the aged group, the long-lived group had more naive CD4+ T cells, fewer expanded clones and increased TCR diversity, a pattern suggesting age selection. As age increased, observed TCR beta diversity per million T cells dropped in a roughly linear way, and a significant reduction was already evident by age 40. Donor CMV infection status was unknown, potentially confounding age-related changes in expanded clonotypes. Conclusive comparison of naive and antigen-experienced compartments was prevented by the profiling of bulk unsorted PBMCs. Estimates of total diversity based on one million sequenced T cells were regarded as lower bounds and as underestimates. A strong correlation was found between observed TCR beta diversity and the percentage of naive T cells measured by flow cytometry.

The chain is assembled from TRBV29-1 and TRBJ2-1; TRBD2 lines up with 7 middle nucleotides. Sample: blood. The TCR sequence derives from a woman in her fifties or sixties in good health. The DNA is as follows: TGCAGCGTTGTCCGGGAGGAGTACTACAATGAGCAGTTCTTC. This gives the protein CSVVREEYYNEQFF.